What follows are 25 T cell receptor beta chains derived from one specimen sequenced in a study of cytomegalovirus exposure and HLA in healthy donors. 13 Jbeta primers and 60 Vbeta primers were used for the PCR. Profiling relied on immunoSEQ multiplex PCR, and the TCRdb table lists in-frame clones only, not all of them. The sample yields around 94,000 clones, about 60% seen once. Input material: PBMCs. These receptors all stem from a human donor in good health.

This chain uses TRBV13 with TRBJ1-2, with D unresolved. V was clipped by 5 bases and J by 4 bases, with 20 bases between them. This CDR3 is 16 amino acids long. From germline, CDR1 is PRHDT and CDR2 FYEKMQ (reference sequence). The DNA for the CDR3 is TGTGCCAGCAGCGACCTCGGGGAGGTATTGGGCTATGGCTACACCTTC. As protein: CASSDLGEVLGYGYTF.

The genes are TRBV6-1 and TRBJ2-2; 9 bases are a match to TRBD2. Germline loops: CDR1 MNHNS, CDR2 SASEGT. The CDR3 contains 14 residues. Unmatched junction bases numbered 7, after V lost 7 bases and J lost 7 bases. The CDR3 spells CASKRLADLGELFF. CDR3 DNA sequence: TGTGCCAGCAAGAGACTAGCGGATCTCGGGGAGCTGTTTTTT.

V is TRBV6-5 and J is TRBJ2-7, with 7 bases identical to TRBD1. The CDR3 loop spans 16 amino acids. CDR1 and CDR2 (germline): MNHEY, SVGAGI. With V trimmed by 1 base and J by 7 bases, 13 bases remained unmatched. CDR3 amino acids: CASSYYTGVPSWEQYF. The CDR3 DNA reads TGTGCCAGCAGTTACTACACAGGGGTTCCCTCCTGGGAGCAGTACTTC.

This clone was detected only a few times. This rearrangement joins TRBV9 to TRBJ2-3; D may be TRBD2 (5 bases). This CDR3 spans 13 amino acids. V was shortened by 1 base and J by 7 bases, with 10 bases between the two germline ends. CDR1 SGDLS and CDR2 YYNGEE come from the germline V gene. CDR3 amino acids: CASSVSGSNTQYF. The CDR3, as DNA: TGTGCCAGCAGCGTATCGGGGAGTAATACGCAGTATTTT.

This chain joins TRBV27 and TRBJ2-3; TRBD1 agrees at 7 bases. The V gene's germline CDR1 is MNHEY and CDR2 SMNVEV (reference sequence). CDR3 length: 14 amino acids. J was trimmed by 5 bases and V by 7 bases; bases with no gene match: 9. DNA for the CDR3: TGTGCCAGCATGCCGGGGCAGGGGGAAGATACGCAGTATTTT. Translated: CASMPGQGEDTQYF.

The genes are TRBV19 and TRBJ2-2, with D hard to call. V was trimmed by 6 bases and J by 3 bases, leaving 5 bases between them. The germline CDR1 and CDR2 sequences are LNHDA and SQIVND (reference sequence). The CDR3 extends over 12 amino acids. CDR3 protein: CASRTYTGELFF. The CDR3 region has the DNA TGTGCCAGTAGAACATACACCGGGGAGCTGTTTTTT.

This rearrangement joins TRBV15 to TRBJ2-5; a weak D match, TRBD2 (5 bases). The J call is in doubt because the DNA end fits TRBJ2-7 better. This CDR3 has 14 amino acids. Germline V gene data show CDR1 as LNHNV and CDR2 as YYDKDF (reference sequence). The CDR3 DNA reads as TGTGCCACCAGCAGAGAGAAGGGAGTCCACGAGCAGTACTTC. It translates to CATSREKGVHEQYF.

J is TRBJ1-1 and V is TRBV19; the D is unclear. The CDR3 has 14 residues. With 6 bases removed from V and 7 bases from J, the gap between germline ends came to 18 bases. The germline gives CDR1 LNHDA, CDR2 SQIVND (reference sequence). The CDR3 protein is CASSATRVRFEAFF. DNA of the CDR3: TGTGCCAGTAGCGCTACCCGGGTGAGATTTGAAGCTTTCTTT.

The rearrangement uses TRBV10-2 and TRBJ2-5, with 11 bases aligning to TRBD2. V lost 2 bases to trimming and J lost 4 bases; unmatched junction nucleotides: 6. The length of the CDR3 is 16 residues. Per the germline V gene, CDR1 is WSHSY and CDR2 is SAAADI. CDR3 residues: CASSELRLAGIETQYF. The DNA of the CDR3 is TGCGCCAGCAGTGAGCTTCGACTAGCGGGAATAGAGACCCAGTACTTC.

The V and J genes are TRBV20-1 and TRBJ1-2, with D perhaps TRBD1 (5 bases). Trimming left V 2 bases short and J 7 bases short, with 8 bases between. The CDR3 is made up of 11 amino acids. Germline lookup yields CDR1 DFQATT and CDR2 SNEGSKA (reference sequence). Here the CDR3 DNA reads TGCAGTGCTAGATGGGGGGGTGGCTACACCTTC. Translating gives CSARWGGGYTF.

The V call is TRBV5-1, the J call TRBJ1-1; possible D gene TRBD1, 6 bases. Trimming removed 4 bases from V and 2 bases from J, with 12 bases in between. The CDR3 runs to 14 residues. In germline, CDR1 is SGHRS, CDR2 YFSETQ. In DNA, the CDR3 is TGCGCCAGCAGCCTCAGGGGAGTAAACACTGAAGCTTTCTTT. Its protein is CASSLRGVNTEAFF.

The chain is built from TRBV5-4 and TRBJ2-1, with 10 bases fitting TRBD2. Germline CDR1 and CDR2: SGHNT and YYREEE (reference sequence). V was clipped by 0 bases and J by 5 bases; unmatched bases: 2. CDR3 length: 15 amino acids. CDR3 DNA sequence: TGTGCCAGCAGCTTGGATAGCGGGAGGCACAATGAGCAGTTCTTC. It yields the protein CASSLDSGRHNEQFF.

The chain links TRBV7-8 to TRBJ2-7, with 10 bases matching TRBD2. V gave up 3 bases and J gave up 6 bases; unmatched junction bases: 8. This CDR3 comprises 15 residues. Germline CDR1 SGHVS, CDR2 FQNEAQ. The CDR3 DNA follows: TGTGCCAGCAGCTTTTTGACTAGCGGGTTGGGCGAGCAGTACTTC. It yields the protein CASSFLTSGLGEQYF.

Here the CDR3 reads CASSMTSANSYEQYF. The CDR3 DNA follows: TGTGCCAGCAGCATGACTAGCGCAAACTCCTACGAGCAGTACTTC. The chain joins TRBV5-8 to TRBJ2-7; 8 bases fit TRBD2. Trimming at V came to 4 bases and at J to 0 bases, leaving 6 bases not matched to a gene. The germline CDR1 and CDR2 sequences are SGHTS and YDEGEE. The CDR3 has 15 amino acids.

The rearrangement joins TRBV7-8 to TRBJ2-1; 10 bases are a match to TRBD1. Per germline, CDR1 SGHVS and CDR2 FQNEAQ. The CDR3 covers 21 residues. Unmatched junction bases numbered 20, after V lost 3 bases and J lost 3 bases. The CDR3 here is CASSFDRGRGSSGSYYNEQFF. CDR3 nucleotide sequence: TGTGCCAGCAGCTTCGACAGGGGGCGCGGGTCTAGCGGGTCATACTACAATGAGCAGTTCTTC.

This clone was detected only a few times. The chain recombines TRBV5-1 with TRBJ2-1; D is possibly TRBD2 (6 bases). This CDR3 comprises 14 residues. V gave up 4 bases and J gave up 7 bases, with 15 bases separating them. Germline V gene sequence: CDR1 SGHRS, CDR2 YFSETQ. The chain's CDR3 is CASSAGGLGNEQFF. CDR3 bases: TGCGCCAGCAGCGCTGGGGGGTTGGGGAATGAGCAGTTCTTC.

This clone was observed a few times. This chain uses TRBV7-8 with TRBJ1-2; 10 bases map to TRBD1. This CDR3 spans 16 amino acids. After removal of 4 bases from V and 2 bases from J, the junction contained 7 bases not matched to a gene. The germline gives CDR1 SGHVS, CDR2 FQNEAQ. Here the CDR3 reads CASSWGGTGENYGYTF. The DNA for the CDR3 is TGTGCCAGCAGCTGGGGGGGGACAGGGGAAAACTATGGCTACACCTTC.

This chain joins TRBV4-1 and TRBJ2-7, with a possible D match to TRBD1 (6 bases). Germline V CDR1 and CDR2: MGHRA, YSYEKL. The ends were cut back, 1 base at V and 3 bases at J, with 10 bases in the middle. The length of the CDR3 is 14 residues. Here the CDR3 DNA reads TGCGCCAGCAGCCAAGCGTCAGGGGACTACGAGCAGTACTTC. Translated: CASSQASGDYEQYF.

The V call is TRBV27, the J call TRBJ2-2, with 7 bases identical to TRBD1. The CDR3 length is 15 residues. V gave up 4 bases and J gave up 0 bases; unmatched junction bases: 2. Germline loops: CDR1 MNHEY, CDR2 SMNVEV (reference sequence). For the CDR3, the DNA is TGTGCCAGCAGTTATCAGGGGGCGAACACCGGGGAGCTGTTTTTT. Encoded protein: CASSYQGANTGELFF.

The rearrangement joins TRBV27 to TRBJ2-7; 7 nucleotides line up with TRBD1. V was clipped by 5 bases and J by 3 bases; unmatched bases: 10. This CDR3 contains 15 residues. Per the germline V gene, CDR1 is MNHEY and CDR2 is SMNVEV (reference sequence). In nucleotides, the CDR3 is TGTGCCAGCAGTCCTGGGACAGCTGGGGTCTACGAGCAGTACTTC. Residues: CASSPGTAGVYEQYF.

The V gene is TRBV6-4, the J gene TRBJ2-3, with 9 positions matching TRBD2. The germline CDR1 and CDR2 sequences are MRHNA and SNTAGT. This CDR3 is 14 amino acids long. Trimming cost V 5 bases and J 3 bases; bases outside gene matches: 3. This CDR3 reads CASSIAGETDTQYF. The CDR3 bases are TGTGCCAGCAGTATAGCGGGAGAAACAGATACGCAGTATTTT.

The V call is TRBV7-9, the J call TRBJ1-1; D is unresolved. Germline V gene data show CDR1 as SEHNR and CDR2 as FQNEAQ (reference sequence). CDR3 length: 15 amino acids. V was clipped by 5 bases and J by 8 bases, with 21 bases between them. The DNA for the CDR3 is TGTGCCAGCAGCCCGCCGAACCGAGGCTCCGACGAAGCTTTCTTT. Its translation: CASSPPNRGSDEAFF.

The table lists this clone with a few counts. The V call is TRBV2, the J call TRBJ2-1; weak D call: TRBD2 (5 bases). V dropped 5 bases and J dropped 6 bases, with 14 bases sitting between them. Germline V gene data show CDR1 as SNHLY and CDR2 as FYNNEI. The CDR3 has 14 amino acids. CDR3 nucleotides: TGTGCCAGCAGTCGTACTAGAGCCGGCAATGAGCAGTTCTTC. As protein: CASSRTRAGNEQFF.

The rearrangement uses TRBV27 and TRBJ2-4; 8 bases are a match to TRBD1. The germline CDR1 and CDR2 sequences are MNHEY and SMNVEV (reference sequence). The CDR3 spans 20 residues. Unmatched junction bases numbered 17, after V lost 4 bases and J lost 0 bases. The CDR3 nucleotides are TGTGCCAGCAGTTCACGACGGGACAGGAGCCCTATTCTAGCCAAAAACATTCAGTACTTC. Amino acid sequence: CASSSRRDRSPILAKNIQYF.

The V and J genes are TRBV6-1 and TRBJ2-7, with 7 bases aligning to TRBD2. The CDR3 covers 16 residues. The ends lost 4 bases at V and 3 bases at J; junction bases unmatched: 12. The germline V gene has CDR1 MNHNS and CDR2 SASEGT. This CDR3 is CASSGGTGRGLYEQYF. The CDR3 nucleotides read TGTGCCAGCAGTGGCGGAACGGGGAGGGGCCTCTACGAGCAGTACTTC.